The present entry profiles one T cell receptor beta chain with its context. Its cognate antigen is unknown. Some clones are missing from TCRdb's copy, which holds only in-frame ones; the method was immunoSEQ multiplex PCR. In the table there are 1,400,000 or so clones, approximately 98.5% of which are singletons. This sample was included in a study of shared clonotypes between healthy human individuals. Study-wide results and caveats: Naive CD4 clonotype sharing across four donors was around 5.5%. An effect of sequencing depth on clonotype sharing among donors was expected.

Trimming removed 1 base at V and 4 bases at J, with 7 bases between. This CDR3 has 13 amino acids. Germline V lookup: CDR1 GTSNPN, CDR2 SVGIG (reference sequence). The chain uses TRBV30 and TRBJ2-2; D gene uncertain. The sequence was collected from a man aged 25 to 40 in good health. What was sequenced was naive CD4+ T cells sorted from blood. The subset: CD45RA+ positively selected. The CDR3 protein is CAWSADGTGELFF. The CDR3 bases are TGTGCCTGGAGTGCGGATGGCACCGGGGAGCTGTTTTTT.